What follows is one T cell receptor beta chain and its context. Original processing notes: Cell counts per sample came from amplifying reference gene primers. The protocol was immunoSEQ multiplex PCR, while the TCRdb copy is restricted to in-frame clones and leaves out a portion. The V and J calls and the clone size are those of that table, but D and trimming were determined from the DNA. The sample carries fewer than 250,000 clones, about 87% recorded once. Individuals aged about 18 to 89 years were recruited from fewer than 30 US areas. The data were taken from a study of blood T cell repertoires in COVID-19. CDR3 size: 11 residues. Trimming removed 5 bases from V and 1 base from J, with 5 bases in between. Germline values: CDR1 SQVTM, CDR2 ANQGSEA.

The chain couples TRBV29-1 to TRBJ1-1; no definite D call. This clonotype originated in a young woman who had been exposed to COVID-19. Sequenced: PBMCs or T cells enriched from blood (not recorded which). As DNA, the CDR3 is TGCAGCGTTCACAGGAACACTGAAGCTTTCTTT. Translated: CSVHRNTEAFF.